This entry lists 6 T cell receptor beta chains sequenced from one sample in a study of blood T cell repertoires in COVID-19. The table came from immunoSEQ multiplex PCR; TCRdb's copy has only in-frame clones and leaves some out. The sample has about 250,000 clones, 88% seen once. Sequencing used peripheral blood. These receptors were obtained from a woman in her twenties or thirties with COVID-19, enrolled during active disease.

J is TRBJ1-1 and V is TRBV19, with D unresolved. V was cut by 10 bases and J by 3 bases, with 9 bases left in between. The germline CDR1 and CDR2 sequences are LNHDA and SQIVND (reference sequence). CDR3 size: 11 residues. This CDR3 is CATGSDTEAFF. CDR3 nucleotide sequence: TGTGCCACCGGGTCGGACACTGAAGCTTTCTTT. Combining the CDR3 with reference TRBV19 and TRBJ1-1 gives the whole variable domain DGGITQSPKYLFRKEGQNVTLSCEQNLNHDAMYWYRQDPGQGLRLIYYSQIVNDFQKGDIAEGYSVSREKKESFPLTVTSAQKNPTAFYLCATGSDTEAFFGQGTRLTVV.

The chain recombines TRBV6-1 with TRBJ1-5; TRBD1 might be the D (6 bases). The V gene lost 5 bases and the J gene lost 3 bases, with 11 bases spanning the gap. Per the germline V gene, CDR1 is MNHNS and CDR2 is SASEGT. The CDR3 length is 14 residues. The CDR3 reads CASSLQGFNQPQHF. The CDR3 bases are TGTGCCAGCAGTTTACAGGGATTCAATCAGCCCCAGCATTTT.

V usage is TRBV5-5 and J usage is TRBJ2-7; D is perhaps TRBD1 (6 bases). The germline CDR1 and CDR2 sequences are SGHKS and YYEKEE (reference sequence). The CDR3 consists of 15 residues. V shed 7 bases and J shed 0 bases, with 17 bases lying between them. The CDR3 here is CASLPGQGGSYEQYF. The CDR3 DNA reads as TGTGCCAGCCTCCCCGGGCAAGGGGGCTCCTACGAGCAGTACTTC.

This chain uses TRBV5-4 with TRBJ2-5; a weak D match, TRBD1 (6 bases). V shed 4 bases and J shed 2 bases, with 12 bases lying between them. Germline V gene data show CDR1 as SGHNT and CDR2 as YYREEE (reference sequence). The CDR3 has 14 residues. The DNA for the CDR3 is TGTGCCAGCAGCCTGCGGACAGATCAAGAGACCCAGTACTTC. Its translation: CASSLRTDQETQYF. Full variable domain (missing parts from reference TRBV5-4 and TRBJ2-5): ETGVTQSPTHLIKTRGQQVTLRCSSQSGHNTVSWYQQALGQGPQFIFQYYREEENGRGNFPPRFSGLQFPNYSSELNVNALELDDSALYLCASSLRTDQETQYFGPGTRLLVL.

This chain's CDR3 is CASSSQGQGFEQYF. CDR3 DNA sequence: TGTGCCAGCAGTTCCCAGGGACAGGGATTCGAGCAGTACTTC. V and J are TRBV6-5 and TRBJ2-7; TRBD1 matches at 9 bases. The V segment lost 4 bases and the J segment 6 bases; nucleotides outside the gene matches: 7. The CDR3 extends over 14 amino acids. CDR1 and CDR2 (germline): MNHEY, SVGAGI.

The chain combines TRBV10-1 with TRBJ2-7; D is perhaps TRBD2 (6 bases). Per germline, CDR1 WNHNN and CDR2 SYGVQD (reference sequence). The CDR3 runs 13 residues. Trimming cost V 6 bases and J 1 base, with 10 bases left between them. The CDR3 coding sequence is TGCGCCAGCAGGGAGGGACTGTCCTACGAGCAGTACGTC. Its protein is CASREGLSYEQYV.